This entry lists 21 T cell receptor beta chains sequenced from one sample in a study of blood T cell repertoires in COVID-19. Libraries were prepared by immunoSEQ multiplex PCR; TCRdb keeps only in-frame clonotypes and omits some of them. Of tens of thousands of clones listed, 80% to 90% were seen once; the top ten hold around 25%. Source material: peripheral blood. The source of these receptors is a man between 60 and 70 years old with acute or convalescent COVID-19.

The gene calls are TRBV6-1 and TRBJ1-1, with 7 bases fitting TRBD1. The V and J ends lost 3 bases and 1 base, in that order; junction bases with no gene match: 5. This CDR3 contains 15 residues. Looked up from germline, CDR1 is MNHNS and CDR2 is SASEGT. CDR3: CASSDRTGRNTEAFF. CDR3 bases: TGTGCCAGCAGTGACCGGACAGGTAGGAACACTGAAGCTTTCTTT.

This CDR3 reads CASSLAGARTDTQYF. The DNA for the CDR3 is TGTGCCAGCTCTTTAGCGGGGGCCCGCACAGATACGCAGTATTTT. V and J are TRBV18 and TRBJ2-3, with 9 bases identical to TRBD2. The CDR3 totals 15 residues. V lost 6 bases to trimming and J lost 1 base; unmatched junction nucleotides: 5. Looked up from germline, CDR1 is KGHSH and CDR2 is LQKENI.

This rearrangement joins TRBV5-1 to TRBJ2-5, with D perhaps TRBD1 (5 bases). In germline, CDR1 is SGHRS, CDR2 YFSETQ. The V end lost 0 bases, the J end lost 2 bases, and 11 bases lay between the germline ends. The length of the CDR3 is 15 residues. CDR3 residues: CASSLEMRQQETQYF. In nucleotides, the CDR3 is TGCGCCAGCAGCTTGGAAATGAGACAGCAAGAGACCCAGTACTTC.

The chain employs TRBV11-2 and TRBJ1-6; 8 nucleotides align to TRBD1. Germline CDR1 is SGHAT and CDR2 is FQNNGV. CDR3 length equals 15 residues. V gave up 5 bases and J gave up 9 bases; unmatched junction bases: 9. CDR3 sequence reads: CASSAATGAISPLHF. The CDR3 nucleotides read TGTGCCAGCAGCGCAGCGACAGGGGCCATTTCACCCCTCCACTTT.

The gene calls are TRBV7-2 and TRBJ2-5; 12 nucleotides match TRBD2. Per germline, CDR1 SGHTA and CDR2 FQGNSA. The CDR3 contains 18 residues. Germline trimming cut 5 bases from V and 1 base from J; bases unmatched to any gene: 11. The DNA of the CDR3 is TGTGCCAGCAGCCCCCGACTAGCGGGGGTAATCTCCCAAGAGACCCAGTACTTC. It is translated as CASSPRLAGVISQETQYF. Full variable domain (missing parts from reference TRBV7-2 and TRBJ2-5): GAGVSQSPSNKVTEKGKDVELRCDPISGHTALYWYRQSLGQGLEFLIYFQGNSAPDKSGLPSDRFSAERTGGSVSTLTIQRTQQEDSAVYLCASSPRLAGVISQETQYFGPGTRLLVL.

V gene TRBV6-6 combines with J gene TRBJ1-4; TRBD1 matches at 8 bases. V dropped 6 bases and J dropped 7; count of bases not matched to a gene: 10. Germline V gives CDR1 MNHNY, CDR2 SVGAGI (reference sequence). The CDR3 sequence is 15 residues long. The CDR3, as DNA: TGTGCCAGCAGACCCGGACAGGGAGTGATTGAAAAACTGTTTTTT. This gives the protein CASRPGQGVIEKLFF.

V gene TRBV6-1 combines with J gene TRBJ1-2; 7 bases map to TRBD1. CDR3 length: 14 amino acids. V gave up 2 bases and J gave up 4 bases; unmatched junction bases: 4. Germline lookup yields CDR1 MNHNS and CDR2 SASEGT. CDR3 sequence reads: CASSENRGFYGYTF. The CDR3 bases are TGTGCCAGCAGTGAAAACAGGGGATTCTATGGCTACACCTTC.

The chain is built from TRBV11-2 and TRBJ1-3; D is ambiguous. The CDR3 loop spans 16 amino acids. Deletions cut 6 bases from V and 0 bases from J, with 15 bases between. The germline V gene encodes CDR1 SGHAT and CDR2 FQNNGV. For the CDR3, the DNA is TGTGCCAGCAGTTCCGCCCAGTTCTCCTCTGGAAACACCATATATTTT. This translates into CASSSAQFSSGNTIYF.

This chain joins TRBV7-2 and TRBJ2-2; TRBD2 matches at 9 bases. V lost 7 bases, J lost 8 bases, and 11 bases stayed unmatched. The CDR3 has 15 amino acids. Germline CDR1 is SGHTA and CDR2 is FQGNSA. The CDR3 is CASIPRLADVGELFF. The CDR3 DNA reads as TGTGCCAGCATCCCTCGACTAGCGGACGTGGGGGAGCTGTTTTTT.

This chain links TRBV28 with TRBJ2-3; TRBD2 matches 10 bases. This CDR3 region has 15 residues. J was trimmed by 2 bases and V by 6 bases; bases with no gene match: 5. The V gene's germline CDR1 is MDHEN and CDR2 SYDVKM. CDR3 DNA sequence: TGTGCCAGCAGACTAGCGGGGTGGGACACAGATACGCAGTATTTT. Protein product: CASRLAGWDTDTQYF. Full variable domain (missing parts from reference TRBV28 and TRBJ2-3): DVKVTQSSRYLVKRTGEKVFLECVQDMDHENMFWYRQDPGLGLRLIYFSYDVKMKEKGDIPEGYSVSREKKERFSLILESASTNQTSMYLCASRLAGWDTDTQYFGPGTRLTVL.

This chain connects TRBV7-2 to TRBJ1-4; D is perhaps TRBD1 (6 bases). The CDR3 is 14 amino acids. Trimming took off 11 bases at V and 4 bases at J, with 17 bases between the two ends. Germline CDR1 and CDR2: SGHTA and FQGNSA. CDR3 sequence reads: CACSPGTHNEKLFF. The CDR3 nucleotides are TGTGCCTGTTCCCCCGGGACACATAATGAAAAACTGTTTTTT.

This clone was recorded once. V is TRBV11-2 and J is TRBJ1-2; D is unclear. The CDR3 consists of 13 residues. Germline CDR1 and CDR2: SGHAT and FQNNGV. V was cut by 0 bases and J by 1 base, with 3 bases left in between. The CDR3 DNA is TGTGCCAGCAGCTTAGACAGTAACTATGGCTACACCTTC. This encodes CASSLDSNYGYTF. Filled out from reference TRBV11-2 and TRBJ1-2, the complete variable domain reads EAGVAQSPRYKIIEKRQSVAFWCNPISGHATLYWYQQILGQGPKLLIQFQNNGVVDDSQLPKDRFSAERLKGVDSTLKIQPAKLEDSAVYLCASSLDSNYGYTFGSGTRLTVV.

This clone was counted a single time. The chain joins TRBV28 to TRBJ1-2, with a weak D call TRBD1 (5 bases). From germline, CDR1 is MDHEN and CDR2 SYDVKM. The CDR3 length is 13 residues. Trimming stripped 2 bases from V and 4 bases from J, with 8 bases between. The CDR3 DNA sequence: TGTGCCAGCAGTTTAGCTACAGGCTATGGCTACACCTTC. Translated: CASSLATGYGYTF.

The chain employs TRBV5-6 and TRBJ1-4, with 9 nucleotides matching TRBD1. This CDR3 spans 17 amino acids. The trim removed 3 bases at V and 5 bases at J, leaving 11 bases unmatched. The germline V gene encodes CDR1 SGHDT and CDR2 YYEEEE. As DNA, the CDR3 is TGTGCCAGCAGCTCCGGGACAGGGATGGGGGGGAATGAAAAACTGTTTTTT. Protein product: CASSSGTGMGGNEKLFF.

The rearrangement links TRBV29-1 to TRBJ2-1; 9 nucleotides match TRBD2. Looked up from germline, CDR1 is SQVTM and CDR2 is ANQGSEA. V was clipped by 3 bases and J by 7 bases; unmatched bases: 13. The CDR3 totals 16 residues. CDR3 residues: CSVDFTAGGLLNEQFF. The CDR3 region has the DNA TGCAGCGTTGATTTTACAGCGGGGGGCCTTTTGAATGAGCAGTTCTTC.

V usage is TRBV3-1 (or the pseudogene TRBV3-2) and J usage is TRBJ1-6, with D perhaps matching TRBD1 (5 bases). The CDR3 extends over 17 amino acids. Germline CDR1 reads LGHDT; CDR2 reads YNNKEL (reference sequence). Trimming took off 5 bases at V and 1 base at J, with 15 bases between the two ends. DNA of the CDR3: TGTGCCAGCAGCACTCATCGGCGGGGGTCCTATAATTCACCCCTCCACTTT. Its protein is CASSTHRRGSYNSPLHF.

V usage is TRBV19 and J usage is TRBJ2-1, with 7 bases matching TRBD1. The ends lost 4 bases at V and 9 bases at J; junction bases unmatched: 6. Germline assignment: CDR1 LNHDA and CDR2 SQIVND (reference sequence). The CDR3 totals 13 residues. CDR3: CASSRQGLGEQFF. CDR3 nucleotide sequence: TGTGCCAGTAGTAGACAGGGTCTCGGTGAGCAGTTCTTC.

The chain recombines TRBV28 with TRBJ1-4; tentative D call: TRBD1 (6 bases). In germline, CDR1 is MDHEN, CDR2 SYDVKM. The CDR3 runs to 14 residues. Trimming pared 4 bases from V and 4 bases from J, leaving 10 bases between. For the CDR3, the DNA is TGTGCCAGCAGTTCACAGGGATTTAATGAAAAACTGTTTTTT. Its translation is CASSSQGFNEKLFF.

This chain links TRBV6-2 or TRBV6-3 with TRBJ1-5; 8 bases match TRBD1. This CDR3 is 15 amino acids long. CDR1 is MNHEY and CDR2 is SVGEGT in the germline V gene. V gave up 6 bases and J gave up 7 bases; unmatched junction bases: 11. This chain's CDR3 is CASSQPTGGEQPQHF. CDR3 nucleotides: TGTGCCAGCAGCCAGCCTACAGGGGGGGAACAGCCCCAGCATTTT.

The chain employs TRBV15 and TRBJ1-4; maybe TRBD1 (6 bases). The CDR3 extends over 15 amino acids. Germline loops: CDR1 LNHNV, CDR2 YYDKDF (reference sequence). V was clipped by 5 bases and J by 0 bases, with 10 bases between them. In DNA form, the CDR3 reads TGTGCCACCAGCCTTGGGGGCGCAACTAATGAAAAACTGTTTTTT. Amino acid sequence: CATSLGGATNEKLFF. The complete variable domain, with remaining parts taken from reference TRBV15 and TRBJ1-4, reads DAMVIQNPRYQVTQFGKPVTLSCSQTLNHNVMYWYQQKSSQAPKLLFHYYDKDFNNEADTPDNFQSRRPNTSFCFLDIRSPGLGDTAMYLCATSLGGATNEKLFFGSGTQLSVL.

J is TRBJ1-6 and V is TRBV6-5, with a possible D match to TRBD1 (5 bases). The CDR3 sequence is 16 residues long. V was trimmed by 2 bases and J by 6 bases, leaving 14 bases between them. Germline V CDR1 and CDR2: MNHEY, SVGAGI. In nucleotides, the CDR3 is TGTGCCAGCAGTTACAAACCGCTAGGGGCTAATTCACCCCTCCACTTT. Translation gives CASSYKPLGANSPLHF.